The 14 T cell receptor beta chains below all came from one sample that was sequenced in a study of cytomegalovirus exposure and HLA in healthy donors (dated by TCRdb to 2017 to 2019). To prepare the library, the immunoSEQ multiplex PCR assay was applied. For the multiplex PCR, a mixture combining 60 forward primers for TCR Vbeta segments and 13 reverse primers for TCR Jbeta segments was used. TCRdb holds this immuneACCESS table with in-frame rearrangements only. Some clones are missing; in checked studies, unresolved V genes explain under half, and the rest has no known cause. The sample table records 75,000 to 100,000 clones; about four fifths of these occur just once. The ten largest clonotypes hold 4.5% to 6.5% of the sample. The sample consisted of PBMCs. Every receptor here comes from a man in his forties or fifties in good health and CMV-seropositive.

This chain uses TRBV5-1 with TRBJ2-1; 12 nucleotides line up with TRBD2. The junction had 9 bases not matched to a gene; V was cut back by 4 bases and J by 7 bases. The CDR3 totals 16 residues. Per germline, CDR1 SGHRS and CDR2 YFSETQ. CDR3 DNA: TGCGCCAGCAGCGGCGGACTAGCGGGACCTATAAATGAGCAGTTCTTC. The encoded protein is CASSGGLAGPINEQFF.

This clone is labeled as medium-sized. The CDR3 reads CASSQDLGRKPHGYTF. In DNA, the CDR3 is TGTGCCAGCAGCCAAGATTTGGGGCGCAAACCCCATGGCTACACCTTC. This chain uses TRBV4-2 with TRBJ1-2, with a tentative D call TRBD1 (5 bases). There are 16 residues in the CDR3. Trimming took off 0 bases at V and 6 bases at J, with 17 bases between the two ends. Germline loops: CDR1 LGHNA, CDR2 YNFKEQ.

The chain employs TRBV5-6 and TRBJ1-5; TRBD1 agrees at 11 bases. This CDR3 region has 15 residues. CDR1 and CDR2 from the germline V gene are SGHDT and YYEEEE. Trimming cost V 4 bases and J 6 bases; bases outside gene matches: 6. The CDR3 DNA follows: TGTGCCAGCAGCCGGGACAGGGGGTATAGTCAGCCCCAGCATTTT. It encodes CASSRDRGYSQPQHF.

The chain recombines TRBV19 with TRBJ1-2; 7 bases line up with TRBD1. J was trimmed by 8 bases and V by 8 bases; bases with no gene match: 11. Germline CDR1 is LNHDA and CDR2 is SQIVND (reference sequence). This CDR3 is 13 amino acids long. The CDR3 here is CASSLRQGEGYTF. CDR3 coding DNA: TGTGCCAGTTCTCTACGACAGGGTGAGGGCTACACCTTC.

The V call is TRBV5-1, the J call TRBJ2-3; 8 nucleotides line up with TRBD2. The V and J ends lost 4 bases and 4 bases, in that order; junction bases with no gene match: 11. Germline assignment: CDR1 SGHRS and CDR2 YFSETQ. This CDR3 region has 16 residues. CDR3 region: CASSARTSGTADTQYF. The CDR3 DNA reads TGCGCCAGCAGCGCTAGAACTAGCGGTACCGCAGATACGCAGTATTTT.

The chain uses TRBV2 and TRBJ2-3; 11 nucleotides align to TRBD2. Germline CDR1 is SNHLY and CDR2 is FYNNEI. Unmatched junction bases numbered 0, after V lost 3 bases and J lost 1 base. The CDR3 loop spans 15 amino acids. CDR3: CASSEGLAGTDTQYF. The CDR3 bases are TGTGCCAGCAGTGAGGGACTAGCGGGCACAGATACGCAGTATTTT.

This chain uses TRBV5-1 with TRBJ2-7; possibly TRBD1 for D (5 bases). This CDR3 comprises 16 residues. The germline V gene has CDR1 SGHRS and CDR2 YFSETQ. Trimming took off 1 base at V and 2 bases at J, with 16 bases between the two ends. The CDR3 DNA is TGCGCCAGCAGCTTGATATCCCAGGGTAGAGCCTACGAGCAGTACTTC. Translating it yields CASSLISQGRAYEQYF.

This chain joins TRBV5-1 and TRBJ1-4, with TRBD1 as a possible D gene (5 bases). This CDR3 contains 13 residues. CDR1 is SGHRS, CDR2 YFSETQ, per germline. Trimming stripped 7 bases from V and 5 bases from J, with 12 bases between. CDR3 residues: CASRPDRNEKLFF. The CDR3 coding sequence is TGCGCCAGCCGCCCCGACAGAAATGAAAAACTGTTTTTT.

The chain uses TRBV30 and TRBJ1-3; D is possibly TRBD1 (6 bases). This CDR3 has 14 amino acids. Trimming stripped 5 bases from V and 3 bases from J, with 14 bases between. Germline CDR1 reads GTSNPN; CDR2 reads SVGIG (reference sequence). Here the CDR3 reads CAWWVRGRGNTIYF. The CDR3 region has the DNA TGTGCCTGGTGGGTCAGGGGACGTGGAAACACCATATATTTT.

The J gene is TRBJ2-2, the V gene TRBV6-6, with D tentatively TRBD1 (6 bases). The CDR3 runs 16 residues. Trimming stripped 6 bases from V and 2 bases from J, with 16 bases between. Germline V gene data show CDR1 as MNHNY and CDR2 as SVGAGI (reference sequence). CDR3 DNA: TGTGCCAGCAGCCAGACAGGCTCACTTAACACCGGGGAGCTGTTTTTT. Translating it yields CASSQTGSLNTGELFF.

V gene TRBV29-1 combines with J gene TRBJ1-1; a weak D match, TRBD1 (6 bases). From germline, CDR1 is SQVTM and CDR2 ANQGSEA. The length of the CDR3 is 13 residues. Trimming stripped 6 bases from V and 3 bases from J, with 14 bases between. The CDR3 DNA is TGCAGCGTCGGACAGCCCCGAGACACTGAAGCTTTCTTT. It specifies CSVGQPRDTEAFF.

The chain joins TRBV6-5 to TRBJ2-7; TRBD1 matches 7 bases. CDR1 is MNHEY and CDR2 is SVGAGI in the germline V gene. The CDR3 is made up of 14 amino acids. V trimming: 7 bases; J trimming: 3 bases; junction bases outside the gene matches: 9. The CDR3 DNA follows: TGTGCCAGCACCAGACAGGGAAACAACTACGAGCAGTACTTC. Its protein is CASTRQGNNYEQYF.

The CDR3 nucleotides are TGTGCCTGGAGTGCCCCTCGGACTAGCGGGTTCGTCACAGATACGCAGTATTTT. Its translation is CAWSAPRTSGFVTDTQYF. The gene calls are TRBV30 and TRBJ2-3; 11 positions agree with TRBD2. This CDR3 region has 18 residues. The germline CDR1 and CDR2 sequences are GTSNPN and SVGIG (reference sequence). The trim removed 1 base at V and 2 bases at J, leaving 11 bases unmatched.

This chain connects TRBV18 to TRBJ1-1; a possible D gene is TRBD1 (5 bases). CDR3 size: 14 residues. Germline CDR1 and CDR2: KGHSH and LQKENI. The V and J ends lost 0 bases and 6 bases respectively, with 11 bases between them. The CDR3 bases are TGTGCCAGCTCACCACCGGGAGGGGCCCCTGAAGCTTTCTTT. Protein product: CASSPPGGAPEAFF.